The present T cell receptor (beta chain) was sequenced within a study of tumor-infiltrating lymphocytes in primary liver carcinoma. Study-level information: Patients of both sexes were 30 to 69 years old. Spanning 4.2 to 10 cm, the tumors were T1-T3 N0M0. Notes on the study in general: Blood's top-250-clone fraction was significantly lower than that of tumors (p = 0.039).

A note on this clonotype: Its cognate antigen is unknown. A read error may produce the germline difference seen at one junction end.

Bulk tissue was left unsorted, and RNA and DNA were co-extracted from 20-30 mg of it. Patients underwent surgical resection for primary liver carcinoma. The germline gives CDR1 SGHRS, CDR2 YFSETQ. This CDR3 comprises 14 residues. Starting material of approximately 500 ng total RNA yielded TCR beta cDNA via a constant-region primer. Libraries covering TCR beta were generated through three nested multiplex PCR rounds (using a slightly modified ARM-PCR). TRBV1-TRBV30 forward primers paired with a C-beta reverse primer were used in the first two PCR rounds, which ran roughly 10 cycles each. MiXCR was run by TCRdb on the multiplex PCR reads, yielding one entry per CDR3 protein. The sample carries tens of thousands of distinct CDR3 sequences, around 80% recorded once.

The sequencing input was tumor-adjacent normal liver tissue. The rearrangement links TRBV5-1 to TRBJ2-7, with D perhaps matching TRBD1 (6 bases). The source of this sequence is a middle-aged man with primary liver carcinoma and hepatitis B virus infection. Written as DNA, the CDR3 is TGCGCCAGTAGCTTGGTACCCGGGACACTCAAGCAGTACTTC. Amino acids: CASSLVPGTLKQYF.